The following is a TCR beta chain sequence with its context. No antigen is known for it. This specimen comes from a study of T cells in narcolepsy. Study-wide background: Patients with NT1 or NT2 and healthy control donors were enrolled. Study outcomes and limitations: Healthy controls reportedly lacked the autoreactive clonotypes serially found in patients' blood. Same-patient CSF and blood CD4+ T cell clonotypes included HCRT-specific and TRIB2-specific autoreactive ones. Autoreactive clone sequences were missing from some blood memory CD4+ repertoires.

Sequenced by immunoSEQ multiplex PCR; TCRdb stores in-frame clones only, minus some. The profile shows around 31,000 clones, about four fifths of them singletons. V gave up 5 bases and J gave up 5 bases, with 20 bases separating them. The CDR3 is made up of 16 amino acids. The germline gives CDR1 PRHDT, CDR2 FYEKMQ (reference sequence). The sample was CD45RA- memory CD4+ T cells from PBMCs. The V call is TRBV13, the J call TRBJ2-3; D perhaps matches TRBD2 (6 bases). The sequence was collected from a human donor with narcolepsy. CDR3 in amino acids: CASSLRLPLGGDTQYF. The CDR3 nucleotides read TGTGCCAGCAGCCTACGACTGCCCCTCGGGGGAGATACGCAGTATTTT.